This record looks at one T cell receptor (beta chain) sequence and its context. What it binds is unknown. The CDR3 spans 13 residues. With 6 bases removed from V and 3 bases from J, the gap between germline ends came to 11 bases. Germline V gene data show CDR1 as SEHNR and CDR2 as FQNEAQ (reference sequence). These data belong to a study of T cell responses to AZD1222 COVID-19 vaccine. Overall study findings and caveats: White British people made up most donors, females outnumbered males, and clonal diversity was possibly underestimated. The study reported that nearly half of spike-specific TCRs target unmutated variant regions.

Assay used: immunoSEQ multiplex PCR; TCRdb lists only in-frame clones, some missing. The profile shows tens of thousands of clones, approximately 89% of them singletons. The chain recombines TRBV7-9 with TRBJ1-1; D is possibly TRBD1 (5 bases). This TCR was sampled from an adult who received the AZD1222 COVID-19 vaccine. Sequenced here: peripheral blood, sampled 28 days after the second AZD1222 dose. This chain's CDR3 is CASRGVGHTEAFF. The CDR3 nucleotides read TGTGCCAGCAGAGGAGTGGGGCACACTGAAGCTTTCTTT.